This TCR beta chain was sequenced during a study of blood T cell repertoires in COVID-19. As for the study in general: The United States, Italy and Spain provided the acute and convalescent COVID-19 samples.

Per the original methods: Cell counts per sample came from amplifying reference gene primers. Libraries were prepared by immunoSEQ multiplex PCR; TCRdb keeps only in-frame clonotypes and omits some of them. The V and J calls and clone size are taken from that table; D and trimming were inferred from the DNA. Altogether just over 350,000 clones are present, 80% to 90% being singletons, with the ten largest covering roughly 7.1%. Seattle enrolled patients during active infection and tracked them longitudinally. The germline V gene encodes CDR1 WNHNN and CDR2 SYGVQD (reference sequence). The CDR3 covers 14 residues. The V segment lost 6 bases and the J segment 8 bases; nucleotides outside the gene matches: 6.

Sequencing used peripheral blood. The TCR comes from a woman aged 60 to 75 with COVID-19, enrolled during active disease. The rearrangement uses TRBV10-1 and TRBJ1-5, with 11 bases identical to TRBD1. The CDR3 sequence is CASSPGQGAEPQHF. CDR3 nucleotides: TGCGCCAGCAGCCCCGGACAGGGGGCCGAGCCCCAGCATTTT.